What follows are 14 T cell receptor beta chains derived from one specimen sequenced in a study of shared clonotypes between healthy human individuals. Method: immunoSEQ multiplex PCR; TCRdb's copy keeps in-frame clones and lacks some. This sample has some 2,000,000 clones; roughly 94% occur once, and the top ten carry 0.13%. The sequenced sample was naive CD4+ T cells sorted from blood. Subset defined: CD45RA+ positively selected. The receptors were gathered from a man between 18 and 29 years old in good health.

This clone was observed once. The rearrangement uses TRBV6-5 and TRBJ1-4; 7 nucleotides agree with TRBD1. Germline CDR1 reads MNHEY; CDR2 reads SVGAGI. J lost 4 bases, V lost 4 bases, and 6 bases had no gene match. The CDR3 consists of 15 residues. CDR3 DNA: TGTGCCAGCAGTTTCTCCGGGACAGTTAATGAAAAACTGTTTTTT. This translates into CASSFSGTVNEKLFF.

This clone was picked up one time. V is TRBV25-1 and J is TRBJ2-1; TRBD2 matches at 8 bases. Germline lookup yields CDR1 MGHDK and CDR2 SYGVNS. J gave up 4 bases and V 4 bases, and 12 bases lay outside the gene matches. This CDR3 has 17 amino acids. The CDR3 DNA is TGTGCCAGCAGTGGGAGCGGGAGAGGGCTGTTATACAATGAGCAGTTCTTC. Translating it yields CASSGSGRGLLYNEQFF.

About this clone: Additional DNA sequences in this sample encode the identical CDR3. The chain's CDR3 is CASSLDRANTEAFF. CDR3 coding DNA: TGCGCCAGCAGCCTGGACAGGGCCAACACTGAAGCTTTCTTT. The chain couples TRBV5-1 to TRBJ1-1, with 8 bases lining up with TRBD1. CDR1 is SGHRS and CDR2 is YFSETQ in the germline V gene. The J segment lost 2 bases and the V segment lost 4 bases, leaving 4 bases of the junction unmatched. CDR3 size: 14 residues.

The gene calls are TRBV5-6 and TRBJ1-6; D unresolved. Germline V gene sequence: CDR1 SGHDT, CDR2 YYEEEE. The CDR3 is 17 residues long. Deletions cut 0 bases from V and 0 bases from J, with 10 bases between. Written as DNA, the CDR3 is TGTGCCAGCAGCTTGGACCTGGGTAGCTCCTATAATTCACCCCTCCACTTT. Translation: CASSLDLGSSYNSPLHF.

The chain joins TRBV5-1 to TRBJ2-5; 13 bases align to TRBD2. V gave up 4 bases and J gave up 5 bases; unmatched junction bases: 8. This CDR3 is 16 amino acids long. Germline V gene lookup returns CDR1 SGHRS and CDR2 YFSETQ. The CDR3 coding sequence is TGCGCCAGCAGCACCGGACTAGCGGGAGAGGCTGAGACCCAGTACTTC. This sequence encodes CASSTGLAGEAETQYF. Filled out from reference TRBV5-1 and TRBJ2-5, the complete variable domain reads KAGVTQTPRYLIKTRGQQVTLSCSPISGHRSVSWYQQTPGQGLQFLFEYFSETQRNKGNFPGRFSGRQFSNSRSEMNVSTLELGDSALYLCASSTGLAGEAETQYFGPGTRLLVL.

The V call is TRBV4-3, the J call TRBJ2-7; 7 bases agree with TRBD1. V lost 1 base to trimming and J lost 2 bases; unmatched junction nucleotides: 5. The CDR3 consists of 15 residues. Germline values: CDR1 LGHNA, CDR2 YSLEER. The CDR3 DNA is TGCGCCAGCAGCCAAGGACAGGGTGCACCCTACGAGCAGTACTTC. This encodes CASSQGQGAPYEQYF.

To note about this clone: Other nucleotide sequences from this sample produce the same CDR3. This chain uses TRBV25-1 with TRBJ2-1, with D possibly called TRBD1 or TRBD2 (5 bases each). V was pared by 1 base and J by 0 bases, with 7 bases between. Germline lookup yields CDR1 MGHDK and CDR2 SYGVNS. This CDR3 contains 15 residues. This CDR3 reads CASSESGGSYNEQFF. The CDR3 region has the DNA TGTGCCAGCAGTGAATCTGGGGGCTCCTACAATGAGCAGTTCTTC.

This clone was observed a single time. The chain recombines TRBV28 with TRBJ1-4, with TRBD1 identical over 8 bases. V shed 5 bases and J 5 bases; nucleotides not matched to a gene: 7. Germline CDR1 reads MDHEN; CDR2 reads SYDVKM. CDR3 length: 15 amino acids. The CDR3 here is CASSTPGTGNEKLFF. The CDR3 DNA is TGTGCCAGCAGTACCCCCGGGACAGGCAATGAAAAACTGTTTTTT.

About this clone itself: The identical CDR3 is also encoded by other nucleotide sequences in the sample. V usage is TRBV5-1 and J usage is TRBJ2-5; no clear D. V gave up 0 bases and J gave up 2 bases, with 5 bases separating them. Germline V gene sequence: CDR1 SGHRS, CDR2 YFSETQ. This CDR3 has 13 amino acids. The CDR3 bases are TGCGCCAGCAGCTTGGAATCTCAAGAGACCCAGTACTTC. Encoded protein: CASSLESQETQYF.

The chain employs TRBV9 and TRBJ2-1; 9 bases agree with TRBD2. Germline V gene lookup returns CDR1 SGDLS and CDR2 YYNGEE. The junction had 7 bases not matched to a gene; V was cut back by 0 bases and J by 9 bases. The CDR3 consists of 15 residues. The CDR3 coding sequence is TGTGCCAGCAGCGTAGGGACTAGCGATGATACTGAGCAGTTCTTC. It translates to CASSVGTSDDTEQFF.

The CDR3: CASSPTQAASTGELFF. In DNA, the CDR3 is TGTGCCAGCAGTCCGACCCAGGCCGCTAGCACCGGGGAGCTGTTTTTT. The rearrangement uses TRBV2 and TRBJ2-2; no clear D. CDR1 and CDR2 from the germline V gene are SNHLY and FYNNEI. This CDR3 comprises 16 residues. V lost 5 bases and J lost 4, with 17 bases in between.

Here the CDR3 reads CASSPPAGGPPDTQYF. CDR3 nucleotide sequence: TGTGCCAGCTCACCACCGGCGGGAGGGCCCCCAGATACGCAGTATTTT. This chain links TRBV18 with TRBJ2-3, with TRBD2 identical over 9 bases. CDR1 is KGHSH and CDR2 is LQKENI in the germline V gene. The CDR3 is 16 amino acids. Trimming removed 0 bases from V and 4 bases from J; junction bases left unmatched: 5. Complete variable domain (other parts from reference TRBV18 and TRBJ2-3): NAGVMQNPRHLVRRRGQEARLRCSPMKGHSHVYWYRQLPEEGLKFMVYLQKENIIDESGMPKERFSAEFPKEGPSILRIQQVVRGDSAAYFCASSPPAGGPPDTQYFGPGTRLTVL.

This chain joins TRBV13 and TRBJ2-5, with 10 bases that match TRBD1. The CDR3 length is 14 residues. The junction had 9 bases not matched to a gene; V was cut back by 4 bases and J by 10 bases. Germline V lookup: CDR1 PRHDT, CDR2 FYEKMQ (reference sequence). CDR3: CASSSRDRGKVQYF. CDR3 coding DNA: TGTGCCAGCAGCTCCCGGGACAGGGGTAAAGTCCAGTACTTC.

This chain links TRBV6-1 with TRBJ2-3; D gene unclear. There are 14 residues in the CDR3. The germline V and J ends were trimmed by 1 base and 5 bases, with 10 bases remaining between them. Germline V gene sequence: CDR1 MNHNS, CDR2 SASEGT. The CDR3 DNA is TGTGCCAGCAGTGAAGGGCTAATTGGAGATACGCAGTATTTT. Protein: CASSEGLIGDTQYF.